The 25 T cell receptor beta chains below were found in one sample sequenced in a study of cytomegalovirus exposure and HLA in healthy donors. Primers: 60 Vbeta forward and 13 Jbeta reverse. Produced via immunoSEQ multiplex PCR; TCRdb's table is partial and in-frame only. The table records fewer than 200,000 clones, just under 80% of them present only once. Material: PBMCs. Receptor source: a female donor in good health and CMV-seronegative.

The V and J genes are TRBV6-5 and TRBJ2-3, with D possibly TRBD2 on 5 matching bases. V lost 6 bases to trimming and J lost 7 bases, with 20 bases between them. CDR3 size: 15 residues. The germline gives CDR1 MNHEY, CDR2 SVGAGI. CDR3 residues: CASSSSGPSGNTQYF. CDR3 DNA sequence: TGTGCCAGCAGCTCCTCCGGGCCGTCGGGAAATACGCAGTATTTT.

The gene calls are TRBV11-3 and TRBJ1-5; perhaps TRBD1 as D (6 bases). CDR1 is SGHNT, CDR2 YENEEA, per germline. This CDR3 region has 17 residues. V gave up 3 bases and J gave up 4 bases, with 19 bases separating them. In DNA, the CDR3 is TGTGCCAGCAGCTTCCAGACAGGTACACTTCTAAATCAGCCCCAGCATTTT. It translates to CASSFQTGTLLNQPQHF.

This chain joins TRBV6-5 and TRBJ1-1, with 9 bases fitting TRBD1. Germline trimming cut 1 base from V and 2 bases from J; bases unmatched to any gene: 5. This CDR3 is 16 amino acids long. Germline values: CDR1 MNHEY, CDR2 SVGAGI. The CDR3 is CASSYLGTGLNTEAFF. As DNA, the CDR3 is TGTGCCAGCAGTTACTTAGGGACAGGGCTTAACACTGAAGCTTTCTTT.

In this sample, this clone turned up a few times. V and J are TRBV4-1 and TRBJ2-7; perhaps TRBD1 as D (5 bases). The CDR3 consists of 14 residues. Germline V gene lookup returns CDR1 MGHRA and CDR2 YSYEKL. V lost 2 bases and J 2 bases, leaving 10 bases between the germline ends. This chain's CDR3 is CASSQQMGPYEQYF. In DNA form, the CDR3 reads TGCGCCAGCAGCCAACAAATGGGGCCCTACGAGCAGTACTTC.

The V and J genes are TRBV4-1 and TRBJ2-6; 9 bases map to TRBD1. The junction had 5 bases not matched to a gene; V was cut back by 2 bases and J by 12 bases. The CDR3 sequence is 14 residues long. From germline, CDR1 is MGHRA and CDR2 YSYEKL. The CDR3 is CASSQPGQGRVLTF. The DNA of the CDR3 is TGCGCCAGCAGCCAACCGGGACAGGGACGCGTCCTGACTTTC.

The chain couples TRBV18 to TRBJ1-4, with a weak D call TRBD1 (6 bases). The CDR3 sequence is 15 residues long. CDR1 is KGHSH, CDR2 LQKENI, per germline. V gave up 5 bases and J gave up 0 bases, with 10 bases separating them. The CDR3 DNA sequence: TGTGCCAGCTCATTCTCAGGGGCAACTAATGAAAAACTGTTTTTT. Amino acid sequence: CASSFSGATNEKLFF.

J is TRBJ2-2 and V is TRBV5-1; D gene uncertain. Trimming removed 5 bases at V and 8 bases at J, with 7 bases between. CDR3 size: 11 residues. The germline V gene has CDR1 SGHRS and CDR2 YFSETQ. The DNA of the CDR3 is TGCGCCAGCAGTTTACAGGGGGAGCTGTTTTTT. Encoded protein: CASSLQGELFF.

V gene TRBV29-1 combines with J gene TRBJ2-2; 8 bases map to TRBD1. This CDR3 has 13 residues. The germline gives CDR1 SQVTM, CDR2 ANQGSEA. The junction had 8 bases not matched to a gene; V was cut back by 7 bases and J by 7 bases. The DNA for the CDR3 is TGCAGCGGCTCCCAGGGGGCCGGCGGGGAGCTGTTTTTT. Translation gives CSGSQGAGGELFF.

This clone was seen a few times. J is TRBJ2-3 and V is TRBV4-1; D may be TRBD1 (6 bases). Per the germline V gene, CDR1 is MGHRA and CDR2 is YSYEKL. The CDR3 is 17 residues long. Between the trimmed V and J ends, which lost 6 bases and 4 bases, there was a span of 23 bases. The CDR3 DNA is TGCGCCAGCAGTCTAGATTTGACAGGAGATATGCCAGATACGCAGTATTTT. This gives the protein CASSLDLTGDMPDTQYF.

The chain uses TRBV7-2 and TRBJ2-3; the D gene is possibly TRBD2 (5 bases). The ends were cut back, 1 base at V and 5 bases at J, with 10 bases in the middle. Germline assignment: CDR1 SGHTA and CDR2 FQGNSA. The CDR3 runs to 14 residues. CDR3 amino acids: CASSLESSGDTQYF. The DNA of the CDR3 is TGTGCCAGCAGCTTAGAATCCAGCGGAGATACGCAGTATTTT.

The chain employs TRBV19 and TRBJ1-4; 7 nucleotides line up with TRBD1. From germline, CDR1 is LNHDA and CDR2 SQIVND (reference sequence). The CDR3 extends over 14 amino acids. V was pared by 3 bases and J by 5 bases, with 3 bases of the junction left unmatched. The CDR3 sequence is CASSITTGNEKLFF. The DNA for the CDR3 is TGTGCCAGTAGTATTACGACAGGGAATGAAAAACTGTTTTTT.

As for this clone: This sample also contains other DNA sequences that code for the same CDR3. This chain links TRBV9 with TRBJ2-1, with D possibly TRBD2 on 7 matching bases. The V gene lost 0 bases and the J gene lost 2 bases, with 9 bases spanning the gap. The CDR3 runs to 15 residues. Germline lookup yields CDR1 SGDLS and CDR2 YYNGEE. The CDR3 reads CASSVGGGAYNEQFF. The CDR3 nucleotides read TGTGCCAGCAGCGTAGGGGGGGGCGCCTACAATGAGCAGTTCTTC.

V usage is TRBV2 and J usage is TRBJ2-3; 11 positions agree with TRBD2. The CDR3 is 17 residues long. CDR1 is SNHLY and CDR2 is FYNNEI in the germline V gene. The junction had 5 bases not matched to a gene; V was cut back by 1 base and J by 2 bases. CDR3 sequence reads: CASSEEGLAAFTDTQYF. CDR3 coding DNA: TGTGCCAGCAGTGAAGAGGGACTAGCGGCATTCACAGATACGCAGTATTTT.

The chain recombines TRBV7-6 with TRBJ1-5; TRBD1 agrees at 11 bases. Germline-derived CDR1 and CDR2 are SGHVS and FNYEAQ. With 4 bases clipped from V and 7 bases from J, the junction kept 6 bases outside the gene matches. The length of the CDR3 is 15 residues. CDR3 DNA: TGTGCCAGCAGCTCCGGACAGGGGGCCCTACAGCCCCAGCATTTT. Translation gives CASSSGQGALQPQHF.

V gene TRBV7-2 combines with J gene TRBJ2-7, with 15 bases aligning to TRBD2. Germline-derived CDR1 and CDR2 are SGHTA and FQGNSA. V lost 2 bases to trimming and J lost 2 bases; unmatched junction nucleotides: 7. This CDR3 spans 18 amino acids. The CDR3 is CASSLSLGLAGGAYEQYF. In DNA form, the CDR3 reads TGTGCCAGCAGCTTAAGCCTGGGACTAGCGGGAGGAGCCTACGAGCAGTACTTC.

The rearrangement uses TRBV27 and TRBJ2-7, with TRBD1 as a possible D gene (7 bases). V shed 4 bases and J shed 5 bases, with 15 bases lying between them. CDR3 size: 14 residues. Germline assignment: CDR1 MNHEY and CDR2 SMNVEV (reference sequence). The CDR3 DNA is TGTGCCAGCAGTTCCCCTGCGGGACAGCACGAGCAGTACTTC. It encodes CASSSPAGQHEQYF.

This chain links TRBV30 with TRBJ1-6; D uncertain. The germline CDR1 and CDR2 sequences are GTSNPN and SVGIG (reference sequence). The V gene lost 1 base and the J gene lost 10 bases, with 5 bases spanning the gap. The CDR3 loop spans 11 amino acids. CDR3 sequence: CAWSESSPLHF. CDR3 nucleotide sequence: TGTGCCTGGAGTGAATCGTCACCCCTCCACTTT. The full variable domain, with the rest looked up from reference TRBV30 and TRBJ1-6, is SQTIHQWPATLVQPVGSPLSLECTVEGTSNPNLYWYRQAAGRGLQLLFYSVGIGQISSEVPQNLSASRPQDRQFILSSKKLLLSDSGFYLCAWSESSPLHFGNGTRLTVT.

This clone showed up just once. V is TRBV11-3 and J is TRBJ1-1; a possible D gene is TRBD1 (6 bases). The CDR3 extends over 16 amino acids. V lost 4 bases to trimming and J lost 0 bases, with 15 bases between them. From germline, CDR1 is SGHNT and CDR2 YENEEA. CDR3 coding DNA: TGTGCCAGCAGCTCCCCCAGACAGGACCTGAACACTGAAGCTTTCTTT. Protein sequence: CASSSPRQDLNTEAFF.

The chain recombines TRBV9 with TRBJ2-2; a possible D gene is TRBD1 (7 bases). The CDR3 extends over 16 amino acids. The germline V gene has CDR1 SGDLS and CDR2 YYNGEE. Trimming cost V 2 bases and J 3 bases, with 14 bases left between them. This chain's CDR3 is CASSVQGGSDTGELFF. The CDR3 DNA is TGTGCCAGCAGCGTTCAGGGGGGATCTGACACCGGGGAGCTGTTTTTT.

This chain joins TRBV11-2 and TRBJ1-1; D is undetermined. The germline V gene has CDR1 SGHAT and CDR2 FQNNGV. The CDR3 loop spans 12 amino acids. The ends were cut back, 1 base at V and 5 bases at J, with 5 bases in the middle. The DNA of the CDR3 is TGTGCCAGCAGCTTAGTTTTAACTGAAGCTTTCTTT. It specifies CASSLVLTEAFF.

The chain joins TRBV18 to TRBJ1-2; 11 bases are a match to TRBD1. Unmatched junction bases numbered 7, after V lost 1 base and J lost 6 bases. Germline CDR1 and CDR2: KGHSH and LQKENI. CDR3 length equals 16 residues. The CDR3 bases are TGTGCCAGCTCACCACGCCTAGGACAGGGGGCGGATGGCTACACCTTC. It translates to CASSPRLGQGADGYTF.

The V gene is TRBV4-1, the J gene TRBJ1-1; D ambiguous. Germline V gene lookup returns CDR1 MGHRA and CDR2 YSYEKL. V was trimmed by 4 bases and J by 2 bases, leaving 20 bases between them. This CDR3 has 17 residues. As DNA, the CDR3 is TGCGCCAGCAGCCGAAGAGGGCCCGATCCCGATAACACTGAAGCTTTCTTT. Protein product: CASSRRGPDPDNTEAFF.

This sequence joins TRBV6-1 and TRBJ2-4, with 10 nucleotides matching TRBD1. This CDR3 has 15 amino acids. Germline-derived CDR1 and CDR2 are MNHNS and SASEGT. The V gene end was trimmed by 10 bases and the J gene end by 0 bases; junction bases not matched to a gene: 6. CDR3 coding DNA: TGTGCCACCGGGGACAGGGGTTTAGCCAAAAACATTCAGTACTTC. Encoded protein: CATGDRGLAKNIQYF.

In DNA form, the CDR3 reads TGTGCCATCAGTGAGTCCAACAGGGGGGATCAGCCCCAGCATTTT. This gives the protein CAISESNRGDQPQHF. The chain recombines TRBV10-3 with TRBJ1-5; 8 nucleotides match TRBD1. The junction had 3 bases not matched to a gene; V was cut back by 0 bases and J by 5 bases. The CDR3 covers 15 residues. Germline lookup yields CDR1 ENHRY and CDR2 SYGVKD.

V and J are TRBV14 and TRBJ1-2, with no clear D. CDR3 length equals 15 residues. Germline-derived CDR1 and CDR2 are SGHDN and FVKESK. V was cut by 0 bases and J by 5 bases, with 13 bases left in between. Here the CDR3 reads CASSQELGGWYGYTF. The DNA for the CDR3 is TGTGCCAGCAGCCAAGAATTAGGAGGATGGTATGGCTACACCTTC.